This T cell receptor (beta chain) came from a study of shared clonotypes between healthy human individuals. Germline V gene data show CDR1 as SGHNT and CDR2 as YYREEE (reference sequence). V trimming: 1 base; J trimming: 16 bases; junction bases outside the gene matches: 9. This CDR3 is 13 amino acids long. Sequencing used immunoSEQ multiplex PCR; TCRdb keeps in-frame clones, though not all of them. Here the sample spans a few million clones, more than 80% being singletons. This clone has only one observation. Sequences were obtained from naive CD4+ T cells from PBMCs. Subset noted: CD45RA+ positively selected. The clonotype was recovered from a man aged 18 to 35 in good health. Some clones in this sample may be carry-over from other donors' samples. This rearrangement joins TRBV5-4 to TRBJ2-1; 9 bases are a match to TRBD1. The CDR3 is CASSLYTGTGTFF. The CDR3 DNA sequence: TGTGCCAGCAGCTTGTATACCGGGACAGGGACCTTCTTC.